The 3 T cell receptor beta chains presented below share a single source sample, sequenced in a study of read filtering for tumor transcriptome and immune sequencing. Molecular barcoded adaptors covering alpha/delta and beta/gamma chains were used on roughly 400 ng RNA. From the reads, TCRdb called clonotypes with MiXCR, one entry per CDR3 protein. Counted here are over 40,000 distinct CDR3 sequences, about 12% occurring once; the ten biggest clones make up about 15%. Sequences were obtained from a population of CD138-negative cells sorted from bone marrow. The receptor set was obtained from a donor at least 40 years old with multiple myeloma.

This clonotype was counted between two and nine times. V gene TRBV5-1 combines with J gene TRBJ2-7; D possibly corresponds to TRBD1 (6 bases). Germline lookup yields CDR1 SGHRS and CDR2 YFSETQ. CDR3 length: 12 amino acids. V shed 3 bases and J shed 4 bases, with 8 bases lying between them. Written as DNA, the CDR3 is TGCGCCAGCAGCTCACAGGGTTACGAGCAGTACTTC. It codes for CASSSQGYEQYF.

Note on this clonotype: A clone one base away is much larger, so this may be a read error. The V gene is TRBV2, the J gene TRBJ2-2, with 7 positions matching TRBD1. Germline CDR1 is SNHLY and CDR2 is FYNNEI. The CDR3 is made up of 14 amino acids. V was clipped by 7 bases and J by 3 bases; unmatched bases: 5. The CDR3 coding sequence is TGTGCCAGCAAGAGGACAGGTTACACCGGGGAGCTGTTTTTT. It yields the protein CASKRTGYTGELFF.

This clonotype turned up a few times. Given a much more abundant clone one base away, this may be a read error. The chain joins TRBV7-3 to TRBJ2-4; unclear D gene. Germline V lookup: CDR1 SGHTA, CDR2 FQGTGA. CDR3 length: 13 residues. In DNA, the CDR3 is TGTGCCAGCAGCTTAAATAGTAAAAACGTTCAGTACTTC. It is translated as CASSLNSKNVQYF.